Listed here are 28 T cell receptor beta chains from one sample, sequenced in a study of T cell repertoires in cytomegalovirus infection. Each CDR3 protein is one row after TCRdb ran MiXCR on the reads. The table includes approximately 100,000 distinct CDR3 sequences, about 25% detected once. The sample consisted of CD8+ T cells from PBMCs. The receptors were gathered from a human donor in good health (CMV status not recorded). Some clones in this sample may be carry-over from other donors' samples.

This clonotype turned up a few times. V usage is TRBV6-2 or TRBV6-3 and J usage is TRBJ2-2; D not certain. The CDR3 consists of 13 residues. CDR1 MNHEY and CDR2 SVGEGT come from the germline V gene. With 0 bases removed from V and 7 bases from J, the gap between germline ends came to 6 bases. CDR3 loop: CASSYSGHGELFF. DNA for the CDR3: TGTGCCAGCAGTTACTCGGGTCACGGGGAGCTGTTTTTT.

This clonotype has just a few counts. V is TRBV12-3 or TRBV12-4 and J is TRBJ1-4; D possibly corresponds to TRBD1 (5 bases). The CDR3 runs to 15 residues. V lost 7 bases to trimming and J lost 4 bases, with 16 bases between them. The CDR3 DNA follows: TGTGCCAGCACCTCTCCGGGGGACCGTAATGAAAAACTGTTTTTT. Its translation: CASTSPGDRNEKLFF.

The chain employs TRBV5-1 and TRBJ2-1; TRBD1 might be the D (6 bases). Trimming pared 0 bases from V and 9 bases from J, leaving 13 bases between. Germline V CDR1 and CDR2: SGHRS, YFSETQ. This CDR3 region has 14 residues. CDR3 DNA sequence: TGCGCCAGCAGCTTGGATTGGACAGCCGGTGAGCAGTTCTTC. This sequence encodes CASSLDWTAGEQFF.

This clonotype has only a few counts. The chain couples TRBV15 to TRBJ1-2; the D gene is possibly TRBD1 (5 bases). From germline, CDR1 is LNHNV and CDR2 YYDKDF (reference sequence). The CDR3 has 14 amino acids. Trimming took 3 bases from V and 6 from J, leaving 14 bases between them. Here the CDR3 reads CATSSELRGDGYTF. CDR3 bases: TGTGCCACCAGCAGCGAACTGAGGGGCGATGGCTACACCTTC. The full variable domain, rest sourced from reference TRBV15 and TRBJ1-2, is DAMVIQNPRYQVTQFGKPVTLSCSQTLNHNVMYWYQQKSSQAPKLLFHYYDKDFNNEADTPDNFQSRRPNTSFCFLDIRSPGLGDTAMYLCATSSELRGDGYTFGSGTRLTVV.

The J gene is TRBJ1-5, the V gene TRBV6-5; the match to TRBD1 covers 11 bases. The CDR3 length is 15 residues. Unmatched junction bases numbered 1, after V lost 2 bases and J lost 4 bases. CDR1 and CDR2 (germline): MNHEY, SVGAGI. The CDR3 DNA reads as TGTGCCAGCAGTTACGGGACAGGGGGTAATCAGCCCCAGCATTTT. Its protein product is CASSYGTGGNQPQHF.

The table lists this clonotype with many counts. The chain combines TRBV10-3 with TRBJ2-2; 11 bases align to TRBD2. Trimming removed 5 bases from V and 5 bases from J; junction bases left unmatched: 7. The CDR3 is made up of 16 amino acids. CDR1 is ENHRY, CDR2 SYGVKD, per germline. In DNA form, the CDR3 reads TGTGCCATCAGTACCGCCGGGACTAGCGGAACCGGGGAGCTGTTTTTT. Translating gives CAISTAGTSGTGELFF.

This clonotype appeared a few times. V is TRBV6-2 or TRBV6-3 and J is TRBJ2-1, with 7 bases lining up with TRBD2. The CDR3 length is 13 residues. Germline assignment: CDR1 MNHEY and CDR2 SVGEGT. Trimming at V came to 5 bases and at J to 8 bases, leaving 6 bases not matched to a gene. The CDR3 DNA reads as TGTGCCAGCAGTCCTCCGACTAGCCATGAGCAGTTCTTC. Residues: CASSPPTSHEQFF.

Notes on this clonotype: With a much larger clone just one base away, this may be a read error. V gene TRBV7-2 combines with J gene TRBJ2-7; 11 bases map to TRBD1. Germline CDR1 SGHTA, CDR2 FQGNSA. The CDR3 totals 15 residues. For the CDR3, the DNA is TGTGCCGGCAGCTTATCCGGGACAGGGGGCTACGAGCAGTACTTC. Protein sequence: CAGSLSGTGGYEQYF.

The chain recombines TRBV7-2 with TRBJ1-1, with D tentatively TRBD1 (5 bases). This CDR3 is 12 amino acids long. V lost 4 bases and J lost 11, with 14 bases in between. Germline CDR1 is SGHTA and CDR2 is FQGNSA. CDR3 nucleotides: TGTGCCAGCAGCTCCCGGGACGTGTCCGCTTTCTTT. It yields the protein CASSSRDVSAFF.

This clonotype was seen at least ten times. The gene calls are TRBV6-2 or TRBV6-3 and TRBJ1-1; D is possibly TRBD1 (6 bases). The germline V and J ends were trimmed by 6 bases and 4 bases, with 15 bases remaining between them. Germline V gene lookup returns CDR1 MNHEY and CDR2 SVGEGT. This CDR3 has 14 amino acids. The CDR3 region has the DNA TGTGCCAGCAGCCGCTCCGGGGGGCGCACTGAAGCTTTCTTT. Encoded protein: CASSRSGGRTEAFF.

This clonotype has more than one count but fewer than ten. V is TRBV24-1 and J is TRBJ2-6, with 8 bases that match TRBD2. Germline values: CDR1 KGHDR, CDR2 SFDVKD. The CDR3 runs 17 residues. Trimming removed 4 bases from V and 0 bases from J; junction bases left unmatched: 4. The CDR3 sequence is CATSDSGTSSGANVLTF. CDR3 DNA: TGTGCCACCAGTGACTCCGGGACTAGCTCTGGGGCCAACGTCCTGACTTTC.

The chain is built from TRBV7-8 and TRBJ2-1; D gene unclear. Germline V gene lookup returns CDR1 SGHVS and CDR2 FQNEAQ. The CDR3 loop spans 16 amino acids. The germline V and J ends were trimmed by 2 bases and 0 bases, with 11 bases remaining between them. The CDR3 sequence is CASSLTTSSSYNEQFF. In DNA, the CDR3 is TGTGCCAGCAGCTTAACCACGTCGAGCTCCTACAATGAGCAGTTCTTC.

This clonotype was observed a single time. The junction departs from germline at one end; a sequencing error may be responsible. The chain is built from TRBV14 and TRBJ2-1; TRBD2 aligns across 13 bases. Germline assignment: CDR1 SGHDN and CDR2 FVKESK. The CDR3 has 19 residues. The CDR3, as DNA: TGTACCAGCAGCGGGTCGGGACTAGCGGGGCCTTACTTCTACAATGAGCAGTTCTTC. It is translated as CTSSGSGLAGPYFYNEQFF.

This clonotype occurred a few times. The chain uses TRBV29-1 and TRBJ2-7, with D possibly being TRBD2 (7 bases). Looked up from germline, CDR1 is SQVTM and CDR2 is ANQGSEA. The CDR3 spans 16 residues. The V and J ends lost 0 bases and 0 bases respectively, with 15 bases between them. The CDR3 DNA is TGCAGCGTTGAAGACCCCAGGGGCGGGGGCTCCTACGAGCAGTACTTC. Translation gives CSVEDPRGGGSYEQYF.

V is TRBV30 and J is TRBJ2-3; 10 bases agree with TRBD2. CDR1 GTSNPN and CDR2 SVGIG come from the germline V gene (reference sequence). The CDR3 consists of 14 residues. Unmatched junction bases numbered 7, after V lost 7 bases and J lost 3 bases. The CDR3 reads CASLELAGTDTQYF. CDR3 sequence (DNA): TGTGCCTCTCTAGAACTAGCGGGGACAGATACGCAGTATTTT. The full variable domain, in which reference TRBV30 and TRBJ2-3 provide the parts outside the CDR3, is SQTIHQWPATLVQPVGSPLSLECTVEGTSNPNLYWYRQAAGRGLQLLFYSVGIGQISSEVPQNLSASRPQDRQFILSSKKLLLSDSGFYLCASLELAGTDTQYFGPGTRLTVL.

The CDR3 bases are TGTGCCAGCAGCCCCGCGGGGGGCACTGAAGCTTTCTTT. Protein product: CASSPAGGTEAFF. The rearrangement links TRBV7-9 to TRBJ1-1; D perhaps matches TRBD1 (5 bases). The CDR3 has 13 amino acids. V was pared by 5 bases and J by 4 bases, with 11 bases between. Germline V gene lookup returns CDR1 SEHNR and CDR2 FQNEAQ (reference sequence).

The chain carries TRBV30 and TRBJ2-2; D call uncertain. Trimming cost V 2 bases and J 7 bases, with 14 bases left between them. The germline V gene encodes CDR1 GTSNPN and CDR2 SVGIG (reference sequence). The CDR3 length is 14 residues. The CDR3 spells CAWSMASEDGELFF. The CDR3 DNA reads TGTGCCTGGAGTATGGCTTCCGAGGACGGGGAGCTGTTTTTT.

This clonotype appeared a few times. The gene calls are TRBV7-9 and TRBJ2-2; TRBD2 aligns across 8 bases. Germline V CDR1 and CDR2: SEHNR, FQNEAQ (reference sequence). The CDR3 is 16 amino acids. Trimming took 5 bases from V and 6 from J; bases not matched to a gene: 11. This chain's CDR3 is CASSPRGGEVAGELFF. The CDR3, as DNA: TGTGCCAGCAGCCCCCGGGGGGGTGAGGTGGCCGGGGAGCTGTTTTTT. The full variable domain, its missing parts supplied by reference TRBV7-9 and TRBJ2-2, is DTGVSQNPRHKITKRGQNVTFRCDPISEHNRLYWYRQTLGQGPEFLTYFQNEAQLEKSRLLSDRFSAERPKGSFSTLEIQRTEQGDSAMYLCASSPRGGEVAGELFFGEGSRLTVL.

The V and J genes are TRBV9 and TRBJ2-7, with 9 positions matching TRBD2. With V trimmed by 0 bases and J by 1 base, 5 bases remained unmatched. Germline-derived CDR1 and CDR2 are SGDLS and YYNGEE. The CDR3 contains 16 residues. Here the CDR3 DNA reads TGTGCCAGCAGCGTAGGTAGCGGGAGCCATTCCTACGAGCAGTACTTC. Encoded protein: CASSVGSGSHSYEQYF.

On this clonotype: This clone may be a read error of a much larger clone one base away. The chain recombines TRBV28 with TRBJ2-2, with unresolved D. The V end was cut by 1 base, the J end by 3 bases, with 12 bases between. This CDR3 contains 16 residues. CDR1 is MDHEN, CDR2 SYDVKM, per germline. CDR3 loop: CASSLFQGPYTGELFF. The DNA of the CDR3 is TGTGCCAGCAGTTTATTTCAAGGCCCCTACACCGGGGAGCTGTTTTTT.

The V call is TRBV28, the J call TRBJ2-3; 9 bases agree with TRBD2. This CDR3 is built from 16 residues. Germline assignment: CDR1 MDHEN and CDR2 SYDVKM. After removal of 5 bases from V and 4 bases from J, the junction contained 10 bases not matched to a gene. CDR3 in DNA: TGTGCCAGCAGTCCCCTTGCGGGGGGGCCTGCAGATACGCAGTATTTT. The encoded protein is CASSPLAGGPADTQYF.

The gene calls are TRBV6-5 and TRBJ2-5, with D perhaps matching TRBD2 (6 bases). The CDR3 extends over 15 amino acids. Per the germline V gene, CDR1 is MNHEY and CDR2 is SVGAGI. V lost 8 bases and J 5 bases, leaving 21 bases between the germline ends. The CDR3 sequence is CASRRRDLPGETQYF. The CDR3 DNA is TGTGCCAGCCGGAGGAGGGACTTGCCTGGGGAGACCCAGTACTTC.

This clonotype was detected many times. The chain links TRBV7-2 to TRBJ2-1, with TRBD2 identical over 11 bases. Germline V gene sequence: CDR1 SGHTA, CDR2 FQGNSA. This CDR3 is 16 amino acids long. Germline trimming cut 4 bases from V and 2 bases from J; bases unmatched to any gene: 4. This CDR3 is CASSSGLAGTYNEQFF. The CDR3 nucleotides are TGTGCCAGCAGCTCCGGACTAGCGGGTACCTACAATGAGCAGTTCTTC.

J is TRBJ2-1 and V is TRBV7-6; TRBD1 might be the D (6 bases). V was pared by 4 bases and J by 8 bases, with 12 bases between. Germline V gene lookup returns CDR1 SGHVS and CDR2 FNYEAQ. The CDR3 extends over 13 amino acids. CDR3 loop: CASSSTGIDEQFF. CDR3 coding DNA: TGTGCCAGCAGCTCAACAGGGATCGATGAGCAGTTCTTC.

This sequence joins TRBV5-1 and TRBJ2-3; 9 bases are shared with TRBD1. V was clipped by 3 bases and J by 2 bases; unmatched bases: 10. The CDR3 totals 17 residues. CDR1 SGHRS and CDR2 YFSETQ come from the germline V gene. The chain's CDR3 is CASSWDRVSPVTDTQYF. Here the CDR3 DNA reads TGCGCCAGCAGCTGGGACAGGGTGTCTCCGGTCACAGATACGCAGTATTTT.

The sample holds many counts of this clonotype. CDR3 nucleotides: TGTGCCAGCAGCGAAACAGGGGGCTCTAGCTATGGCTACACCTTC. This sequence encodes CASSETGGSSYGYTF. The chain has TRBV7-8 and TRBJ1-2; 9 bases line up with TRBD1. CDR1 and CDR2 (germline): SGHVS, FQNEAQ. This CDR3 has 15 residues. After removal of 5 bases from V and 4 bases from J, the junction contained 8 bases not matched to a gene.

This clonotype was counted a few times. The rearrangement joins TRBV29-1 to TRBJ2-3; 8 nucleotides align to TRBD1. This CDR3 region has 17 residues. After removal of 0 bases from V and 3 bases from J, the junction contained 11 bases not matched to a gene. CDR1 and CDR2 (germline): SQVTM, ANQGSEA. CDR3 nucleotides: TGCAGCGTTGAAGACACCTGGACAGGGTCAAGGACAGATACGCAGTATTTT. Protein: CSVEDTWTGSRTDTQYF.

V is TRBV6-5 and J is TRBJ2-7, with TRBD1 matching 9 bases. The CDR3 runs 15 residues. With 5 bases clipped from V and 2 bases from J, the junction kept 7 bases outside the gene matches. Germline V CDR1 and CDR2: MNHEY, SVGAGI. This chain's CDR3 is CASSKGQGTTYEQYF. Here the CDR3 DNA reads TGTGCCAGCAGTAAAGGACAGGGGACAACCTACGAGCAGTACTTC.